A selection of T cell receptor beta chains follows, all from one sample in a study of blood T cell repertoires in COVID-19. The table came from immunoSEQ multiplex PCR; TCRdb's copy has only in-frame clones and leaves some out. There are 80,000 or so clones in the sample; roughly 87% occur only once, and 0.8% to 1.3% lies in the top ten. Source material: peripheral blood. All receptors come from a woman aged 50 to 60 in a cohort sampled during active COVID-19. The CDR3 runs from the conserved cysteine through the conserved F or W. D genes are given only for firm matches. Part of the rows lack a size; the others show once, few, many or a class for expanded clones.

CDR3 protein: CATGDTSGANVLTF; CDR3 DNA: TGTGCCACGGGGGATACCTCTGGGGCCAACGTCCTGACTTTC; clone size: NA; J gene: TRBJ2-6; D gene: NA; V gene: TRBV10-3
CDR3 protein: CASSLQGGDGYTF; CDR3 DNA: TGTGCCAGCAGCCTACAGGGGGGAGATGGCTACACCTTC; clone size: NA; J gene: TRBJ1-2; D gene: TRBD1; V gene: TRBV2
CDR3 protein: CASSLDQGALYEQYF; CDR3 DNA: TGTGCCAGCAGCTTGGACCAGGGGGCCCTCTACGAGCAGTACTTC; clone size: NA; J gene: TRBJ2-7; D gene: TRBD1; V gene: TRBV5-4
CDR3 protein: CASSQWEGRHGNYEQYF; CDR3 DNA: TGTGCCAGCAGCCAGTGGGAGGGCAGGCATGGAAACTACGAGCAGTACTTC; clone size: NA; J gene: TRBJ2-7; D gene: TRBD2; V gene: TRBV14
CDR3 protein: CASTVNAYNEQFF; CDR3 DNA: TGTGCCAGCACGGTTAACGCCTACAATGAGCAGTTCTTC; clone size: NA; J gene: TRBJ2-1; D gene: NA; V gene: TRBV2
CDR3 protein: CASSPASGDRETQYF; CDR3 DNA: TGTGCCAGCTCACCCGCTAGCGGGGACCGGGAGACCCAGTACTTC; clone size: NA; J gene: TRBJ2-5; D gene: TRBD2; V gene: TRBV18
CDR3 protein: CASSFPGEQFF; CDR3 DNA: TGTGCCAGCAGCTTTCCCGGGGAGCAGTTCTTC; clone size: NA; J gene: TRBJ2-1; D gene: NA; V gene: TRBV5-4
CDR3 protein: CASSVPGQRVYSNQPQHF; CDR3 DNA: TGCGCCAGCAGCGTACCGGGACAGCGGGTTTATAGCAATCAGCCCCAGCATTTT; clone size: few; J gene: TRBJ1-5; D gene: TRBD1; V gene: TRBV5-1
CDR3 protein: CASSLGGGYEQYF; CDR3 DNA: TGTGCCAGCAGCTTGGGGGGGGGATACGAGCAGTACTTC; clone size: NA; J gene: TRBJ2-7; D gene: TRBD2; V gene: TRBV5-4
CDR3 protein: CASSLRQRETQYF; CDR3 DNA: TGCGCCAGCAGCTTGCGACAGCGAGAGACCCAGTACTTC; clone size: NA; J gene: TRBJ2-5; D gene: NA; V gene: TRBV5-1
CDR3 protein: CASSQGTRGKGF; CDR3 DNA: TGTGCCAGCAGCCAAGGTACTAGAGGGAAAGGTTTT; clone size: NA; J gene: TRBJ2-3; D gene: NA; V gene: TRBV3-1/TRBV3-2
CDR3 protein: CAWTGTSGFGEQFF; CDR3 DNA: TGTGCCTGGACCGGGACTAGCGGGTTTGGTGAGCAGTTCTTC; clone size: NA; J gene: TRBJ2-1; D gene: TRBD2; V gene: TRBV30
CDR3 protein: CASSLSDFSTGELFF; CDR3 DNA: TGCGCCAGCAGCCTCTCGGACTTTTCAACCGGGGAGCTGTTTTTT; clone size: once; J gene: TRBJ2-2; D gene: NA; V gene: TRBV5-1
CDR3 protein: CASSLYAGGGYEQYF; CDR3 DNA: TGTGCCAGCAGTTTATACGCGGGTGGTGGCTACGAGCAGTACTTC; clone size: NA; J gene: TRBJ2-7; D gene: NA; V gene: TRBV28
CDR3 protein: CASSGGTSGFNEQFF; CDR3 DNA: TGTGCCAGCAGTGGCGGGACTAGCGGATTCAATGAGCAGTTCTTC; clone size: NA; J gene: TRBJ2-1; D gene: TRBD2; V gene: TRBV2
CDR3 protein: CSASMASAEGIQYF; CDR3 DNA: TGCAGTGCTAGTATGGCCTCCGCGGAGGGCATTCAGTACTTC; clone size: NA; J gene: TRBJ2-4; D gene: NA; V gene: TRBV20-1
CDR3 protein: CASSWTSGRAEETQYF; CDR3 DNA: TGTGCCAGCAGCTGGACTAGCGGGAGAGCTGAAGAGACCCAGTACTTC; clone size: NA; J gene: TRBJ2-5; D gene: TRBD2; V gene: TRBV7-3
CDR3 protein: CASSPGVPNTGELFF; CDR3 DNA: TGTGCCAGCAGTCCAGGGGTTCCGAACACCGGGGAGCTGTTTTTT; clone size: NA; J gene: TRBJ2-2; D gene: NA; V gene: TRBV3-1/TRBV3-2
CDR3 protein: CASSLHPDRVSNEQFF; CDR3 DNA: TGCGCCAGCAGCTTACACCCCGACAGGGTATCCAATGAGCAGTTCTTC; clone size: NA; J gene: TRBJ2-1; D gene: TRBD1; V gene: TRBV5-1
CDR3 protein: CASSPQTGNQETQYF; CDR3 DNA: TGTGCCAGCAGCCCCCAGACAGGAAACCAAGAGACCCAGTACTTC; clone size: NA; J gene: TRBJ2-5; D gene: NA; V gene: TRBV7-9
CDR3 protein: CASSAGTGVKTQYF; CDR3 DNA: TGTGCCAGTAGTGCCGGGACAGGGGTAAAGACCCAGTACTTC; clone size: NA; J gene: TRBJ2-5; D gene: TRBD1; V gene: TRBV19
CDR3 protein: CASSSGGTRKGNEQFF; CDR3 DNA: TGTGCCAGCAGCTCCGGAGGGACTAGGAAAGGGAATGAGCAGTTCTTC; clone size: NA; J gene: TRBJ2-1; D gene: TRBD2; V gene: TRBV7-9
CDR3 protein: CASSPRTGGPNTEAFF; CDR3 DNA: TGTGCCAGCAGCCCCCGGACAGGAGGACCGAACACTGAAGCTTTCTTT; clone size: NA; J gene: TRBJ1-1; D gene: TRBD1; V gene: TRBV7-6
CDR3 protein: CASSLAVWQPSDEQFF; CDR3 DNA: TGTGCCAGCAGCTTAGCTGTTTGGCAGCCTAGCGATGAGCAGTTCTTC; clone size: NA; J gene: TRBJ2-1; D gene: NA; V gene: TRBV7-2
CDR3 protein: CATSRDHGDAYGYTF; CDR3 DNA: TGTGCCACCAGCAGAGATCACGGGGATGCCTATGGCTACACCTTC; clone size: NA; J gene: TRBJ1-2; D gene: NA; V gene: TRBV15